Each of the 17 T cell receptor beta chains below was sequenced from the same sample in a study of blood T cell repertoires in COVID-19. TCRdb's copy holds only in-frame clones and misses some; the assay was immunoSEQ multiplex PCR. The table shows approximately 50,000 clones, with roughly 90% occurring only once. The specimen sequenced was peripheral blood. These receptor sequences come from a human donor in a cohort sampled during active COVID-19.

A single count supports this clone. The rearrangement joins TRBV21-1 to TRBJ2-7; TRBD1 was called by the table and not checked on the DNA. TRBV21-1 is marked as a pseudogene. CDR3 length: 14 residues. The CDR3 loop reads CASSIRDSPYEQYF. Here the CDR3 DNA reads TGTGCCAGCAGCATACGGGACAGCCCCTACGAGCAGTACTTC.

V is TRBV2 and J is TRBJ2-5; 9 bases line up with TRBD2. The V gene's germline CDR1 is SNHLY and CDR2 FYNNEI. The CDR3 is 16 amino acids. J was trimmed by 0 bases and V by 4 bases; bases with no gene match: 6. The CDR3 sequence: CASSVLSGGHQETQYF. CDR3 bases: TGTGCCAGCAGTGTACTTAGCGGGGGCCACCAAGAGACCCAGTACTTC.

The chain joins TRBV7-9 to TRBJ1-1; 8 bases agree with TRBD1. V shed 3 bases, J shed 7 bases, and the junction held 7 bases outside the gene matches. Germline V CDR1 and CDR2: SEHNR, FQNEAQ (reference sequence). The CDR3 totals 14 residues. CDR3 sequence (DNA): TGTGCCAGCAGCTTCAGTCAGGGGGCAGGTGAAGCTTTCTTT. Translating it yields CASSFSQGAGEAFF.

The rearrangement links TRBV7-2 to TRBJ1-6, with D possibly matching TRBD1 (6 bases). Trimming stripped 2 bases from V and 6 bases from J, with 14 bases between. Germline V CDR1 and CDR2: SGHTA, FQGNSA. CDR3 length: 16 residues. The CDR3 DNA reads TGTGCCAGCAGCTTAACGACAGGTGCTTTTAATTCACCCCTCCACTTT. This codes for CASSLTTGAFNSPLHF.

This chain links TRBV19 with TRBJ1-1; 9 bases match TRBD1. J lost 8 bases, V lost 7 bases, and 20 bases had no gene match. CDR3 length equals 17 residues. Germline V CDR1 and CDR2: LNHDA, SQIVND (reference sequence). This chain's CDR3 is CASTSQLGDRAVGEAFF. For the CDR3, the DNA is TGTGCCAGTACCTCTCAGCTTGGGGACAGGGCAGTAGGAGAAGCTTTCTTT.

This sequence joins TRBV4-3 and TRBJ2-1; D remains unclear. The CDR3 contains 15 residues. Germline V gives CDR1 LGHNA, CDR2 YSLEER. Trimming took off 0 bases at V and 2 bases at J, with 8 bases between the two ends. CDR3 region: CASSQDRGTYNEQFF. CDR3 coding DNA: TGCGCCAGCAGCCAAGATAGAGGTACCTACAATGAGCAGTTCTTC.

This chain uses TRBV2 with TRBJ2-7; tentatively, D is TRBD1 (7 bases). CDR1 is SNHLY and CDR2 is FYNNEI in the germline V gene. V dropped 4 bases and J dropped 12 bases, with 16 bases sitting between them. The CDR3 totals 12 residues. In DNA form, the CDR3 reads TGTGCCAGCAGTGTGGGGCAGGGGGGCTCGTACTTC. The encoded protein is CASSVGQGGSYF.

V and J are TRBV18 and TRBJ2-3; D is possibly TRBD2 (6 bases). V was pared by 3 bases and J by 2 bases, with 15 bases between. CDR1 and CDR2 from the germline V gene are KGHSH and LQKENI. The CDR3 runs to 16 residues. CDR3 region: CASSPRDLIPTDTQYF. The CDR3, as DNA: TGTGCCAGCTCACCGCGGGACCTCATCCCCACAGATACGCAGTATTTT.

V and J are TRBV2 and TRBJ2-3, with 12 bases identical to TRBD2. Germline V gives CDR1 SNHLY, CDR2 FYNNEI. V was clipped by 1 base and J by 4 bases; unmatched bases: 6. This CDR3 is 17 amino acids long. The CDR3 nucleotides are TGTGCCAGCAGTGAAGAGCCTAGCGGGGGGGCTGCAGATACGCAGTATTTT. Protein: CASSEEPSGGAADTQYF.

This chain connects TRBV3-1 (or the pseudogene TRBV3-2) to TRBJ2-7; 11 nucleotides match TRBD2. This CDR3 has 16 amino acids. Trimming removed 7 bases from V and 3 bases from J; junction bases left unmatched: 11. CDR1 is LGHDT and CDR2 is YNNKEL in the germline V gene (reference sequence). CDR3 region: CASNLGLAGGNYEQYF. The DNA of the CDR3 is TGTGCCAGCAACCTTGGGCTAGCGGGGGGAAACTACGAGCAGTACTTC.

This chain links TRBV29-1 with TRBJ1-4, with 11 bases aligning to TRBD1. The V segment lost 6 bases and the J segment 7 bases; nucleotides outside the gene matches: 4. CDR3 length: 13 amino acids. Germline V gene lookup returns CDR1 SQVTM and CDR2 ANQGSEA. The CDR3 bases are TGCAGCGTCCGGACAGGGGGCGGTGAAAAACTGTTTTTT. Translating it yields CSVRTGGGEKLFF. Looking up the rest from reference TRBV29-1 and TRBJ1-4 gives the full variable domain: SAVISQKPSRDICQRGTSLTIQCQVDSQVTMMFWYRQQPGQSLTLIATANQGSEATYESGFVIDKFPISRPNLTFSTLTVSNMSPEDSSIYLCSVRTGGGEKLFFGSGTQLSVL.

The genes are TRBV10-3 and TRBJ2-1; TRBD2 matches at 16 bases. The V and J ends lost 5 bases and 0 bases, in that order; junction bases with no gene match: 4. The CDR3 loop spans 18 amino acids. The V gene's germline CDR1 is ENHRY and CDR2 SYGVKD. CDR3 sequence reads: CAISPGLAGGSSYNEQFF. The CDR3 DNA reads TGTGCCATCAGTCCGGGACTAGCGGGGGGGAGCTCCTACAATGAGCAGTTCTTC.

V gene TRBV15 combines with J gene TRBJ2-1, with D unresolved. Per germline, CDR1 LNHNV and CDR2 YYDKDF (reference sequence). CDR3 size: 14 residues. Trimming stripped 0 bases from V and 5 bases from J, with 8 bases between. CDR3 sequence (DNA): TGTGCCACCAGCAGAGATGTGAGCAACAATGAGCAGTTCTTC. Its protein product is CATSRDVSNNEQFF.

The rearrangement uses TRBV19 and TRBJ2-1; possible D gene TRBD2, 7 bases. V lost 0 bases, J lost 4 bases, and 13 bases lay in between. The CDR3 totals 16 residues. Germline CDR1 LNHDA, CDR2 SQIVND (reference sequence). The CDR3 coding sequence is TGTGCCAGTAGTATAGATCAACGGGGGGCTTACAATGAGCAGTTCTTC. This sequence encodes CASSIDQRGAYNEQFF.

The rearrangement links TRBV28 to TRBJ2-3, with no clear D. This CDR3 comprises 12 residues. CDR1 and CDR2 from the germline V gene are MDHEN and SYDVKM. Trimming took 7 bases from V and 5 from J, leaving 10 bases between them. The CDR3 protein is CASKGAQDTQYF. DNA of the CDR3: TGTGCCAGCAAAGGAGCTCAAGATACGCAGTATTTT.

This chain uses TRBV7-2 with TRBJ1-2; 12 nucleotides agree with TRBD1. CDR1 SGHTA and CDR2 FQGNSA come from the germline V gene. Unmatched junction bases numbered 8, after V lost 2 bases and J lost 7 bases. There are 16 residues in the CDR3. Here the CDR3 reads CASSLPPGQGAFGYTF. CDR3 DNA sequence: TGTGCCAGCAGCTTACCGCCGGGACAGGGGGCGTTTGGCTACACCTTC.

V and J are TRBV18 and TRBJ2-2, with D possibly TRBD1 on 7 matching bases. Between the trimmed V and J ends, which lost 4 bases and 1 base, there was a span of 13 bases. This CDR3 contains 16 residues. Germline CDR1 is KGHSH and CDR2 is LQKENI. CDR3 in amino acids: CASSRSRGENTGELFF. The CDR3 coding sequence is TGTGCCAGCTCACGAAGCAGGGGGGAGAACACCGGGGAGCTGTTTTTT.